The T cell receptor (beta chain) described here comes from a study of T and B cells in COVID-19 patients. In the study overall: In the active-infection cohort, about 90% of the roughly 20 patients had comorbidities linked to unfavorable COVID-19 outcome. Findings and caveats of the study: Symptomatic-phase blood samples from mildly ill patients and early samples from severe cases were scarce.

TRB was amplified from about 250-500 ng of blood genomic DNA. The V segment lost 2 bases and the J segment 9 bases; nucleotides outside the gene matches: 8. The CDR3 contains 16 residues. Per germline, CDR1 MNHEY and CDR2 SVGEGT. Notes on this clonotype: Its antigen is unknown.

BIOMED2 TRB-A/B primer pools were used in multiplex TRB PCR. Via MiXCR, TCRdb re-called the multiplex PCR reads, giving one row per CDR3 protein. Here the sample spans around 8,200 distinct CDR3 sequences, 20% to 30% being singletons. This chain connects TRBV6-2 or TRBV6-3 to TRBJ2-1, with 12 bases aligning to TRBD2. The sequencing sample was made of blood. This sequence was found in a human donor with active COVID-19. The chain's CDR3 is CASSYPGLAGYGEQFF. The DNA of the CDR3 is TGTGCCAGCAGTTACCCAGGACTAGCGGGATACGGTGAGCAGTTCTTC.